One sample yielded the 15 T cell receptor beta chains listed below, sequenced in a study of CD8 T cells in ankylosing spondylitis. TCRdb reprocessed the 5' RACE reads with MiXCR, giving one entry per CDR3 protein. The data contain roughly 200,000 distinct CDR3 sequences, roughly 13% of them singletons. The sample comprised blood, either unsorted or a sorted T cell fraction (not recorded which). Source of these receptors: a male donor with ankylosing spondylitis or in good health (not recorded which).

This chain uses TRBV24-1 with TRBJ2-7, with 7 bases that match TRBD2. This CDR3 region has 12 residues. Per germline, CDR1 KGHDR and CDR2 SFDVKD. V lost 6 bases to trimming and J lost 4 bases; unmatched junction nucleotides: 2. DNA for the CDR3: TGTGCCACCAGTCCGGGGGGTTACGAGCAGTACTTC. Its translation is CATSPGGYEQYF.

The sample holds many counts of this clonotype. The chain employs TRBV27 and TRBJ1-5; D may be TRBD1 (6 bases). Germline V gene lookup returns CDR1 MNHEY and CDR2 SMNVEV (reference sequence). Trimming took off 8 bases at V and 5 bases at J, with 19 bases between the two ends. The CDR3 has 15 residues. The CDR3 here is CASGPGTLFDQPQHF. The CDR3 bases are TGTGCCAGCGGACCCGGGACACTTTTCGATCAGCCCCAGCATTTT.

The CDR3 reads CASSLVTGEQYF. DNA for the CDR3: TGTGCCAGCAGCCTAGTCACGGGGGAGCAGTACTTC. The genes are TRBV7-9 and TRBJ2-7, with a tentative D call TRBD2 (5 bases). CDR1 and CDR2 (germline): SEHNR, FQNEAQ (reference sequence). This CDR3 has 12 residues. Trimming stripped 5 bases from V and 7 bases from J, with 12 bases between.

The J gene is TRBJ2-3, the V gene TRBV19; 11 bases line up with TRBD2. The trim removed 5 bases at V and 5 bases at J, leaving 15 bases unmatched. Germline assignment: CDR1 LNHDA and CDR2 SQIVND (reference sequence). The CDR3 is made up of 18 amino acids. The CDR3: CASSPGLGLAGGGDTQYF. CDR3 nucleotides: TGTGCCAGTAGTCCAGGCCTCGGCCTAGCGGGGGGTGGAGATACGCAGTATTTT.

In its sample, this clonotype was seen a few times. The genes are TRBV6-5 and TRBJ1-2, with 9 bases fitting TRBD1. After removal of 4 bases from V and 6 bases from J, the junction contained 12 bases not matched to a gene. The CDR3 loop spans 16 amino acids. Germline CDR1 MNHEY, CDR2 SVGAGI. The CDR3 here is CASSSSRTGGDNGYTF. In DNA form, the CDR3 reads TGTGCCAGCAGTTCTTCCCGTACAGGGGGCGATAATGGCTACACCTTC.

The table lists this clonotype with a few counts. The chain joins TRBV3-1 to TRBJ2-5; D is unclear. The CDR3 spans 14 residues. The V gene lost 5 bases and the J gene lost 4 bases, with 14 bases spanning the gap. Germline values: CDR1 LGHDT, CDR2 YNNKEL (reference sequence). CDR3 region: CASSTIRLGETQYF. The DNA for the CDR3 is TGTGCCAGCAGCACAATACGACTCGGAGAGACCCAGTACTTC.

The CDR3, as DNA: TGTGCCTGGAGGACTAGCGGCTCCTACGAGCAGTACTTC. Translation: CAWRTSGSYEQYF. The chain carries TRBV30 and TRBJ2-7; 9 bases map to TRBD2. CDR1 and CDR2 from the germline V gene are GTSNPN and SVGIG (reference sequence). V lost 3 bases and J lost 0; bases outside the gene matches: 0. The CDR3 runs 13 residues.

The chain recombines TRBV7-6 with TRBJ1-1; 9 bases fit TRBD1. The junction had 7 bases not matched to a gene; V was cut back by 6 bases and J by 11 bases. The CDR3 loop spans 12 amino acids. Germline V lookup: CDR1 SGHVS, CDR2 FNYEAQ. CDR3 loop: CASRDRGPLAFF. The DNA for the CDR3 is TGTGCCAGCAGGGACAGGGGCCCTCTGGCTTTCTTT.

The sample holds a few counts of this clonotype. V usage is TRBV14 and J usage is TRBJ2-3, with TRBD2 matching over 8 bases. With 3 bases clipped from V and 2 bases from J, the junction kept 7 bases outside the gene matches. Germline V gene data show CDR1 as SGHDN and CDR2 as FVKESK. The CDR3 is 16 amino acids. The CDR3 loop is CASSHPSGFSTDTQYF. CDR3 nucleotides: TGTGCCAGCAGCCATCCTAGCGGGTTCTCCACAGATACGCAGTATTTT.

Only a few counts were recorded for this clonotype. The chain carries TRBV6-2 or TRBV6-3 and TRBJ2-3, with TRBD2 as a possible D gene (6 bases). CDR1 and CDR2 from the germline V gene are MNHEY and SVGEGT. The length of the CDR3 is 13 residues. V was trimmed by 7 bases and J by 2 bases, leaving 10 bases between them. For the CDR3, the DNA is TGTGCCAGCACCGGGGGATACACAGATACGCAGTATTTT. It encodes CASTGGYTDTQYF.

This clonotype was found a few times. The V gene is TRBV6-5, the J gene TRBJ2-7; tentative D call: TRBD2 (5 bases). From germline, CDR1 is MNHEY and CDR2 SVGAGI. There are 15 residues in the CDR3. V was pared by 0 bases and J by 1 base, with 10 bases between. The CDR3 coding sequence is TGTGCCAGCAGTTACTCGTCCGGGGAATCCTACGAGCAGTACTTC. Protein sequence: CASSYSSGESYEQYF.

This clonotype was found once. The chain uses TRBV5-4 and TRBJ2-3, with 13 bases aligning to TRBD2. Germline V CDR1 and CDR2: SGHNT, YYREEE (reference sequence). The CDR3 has 17 amino acids. The trim removed 2 bases at V and 0 bases at J, leaving 3 bases unmatched. In DNA, the CDR3 is TGTGCCAGCAGCTTTCGACTAGCGGGGGGCAGCACAGATACGCAGTATTTT. Amino acid sequence: CASSFRLAGGSTDTQYF.

This clonotype was detected many times. The rearrangement joins TRBV12-3 or TRBV12-4 to TRBJ1-1; no clear D gene. The CDR3 length is 12 residues. Trimming left V 6 bases short and J 5 bases short, with 10 bases between. CDR3 DNA sequence: TGTGCCAGCAGCCTTGTGAGGACTGAAGCTTTCTTT. It codes for CASSLVRTEAFF.

V usage is TRBV6-1 and J usage is TRBJ2-7; 9 bases map to TRBD1. The J segment lost 0 bases and the V segment lost 0 bases, leaving 9 bases of the junction unmatched. The CDR3 is 18 residues long. CDR1 and CDR2 (germline): MNHNS, SASEGT. DNA of the CDR3: TGTGCCAGCAGTGAAGCGCTTCTAAGGGACAGGGTCTCCTACGAGCAGTACTTC. Its protein is CASSEALLRDRVSYEQYF.

The V call is TRBV7-8, the J call TRBJ2-1; no clear D gene. The V gene's germline CDR1 is SGHVS and CDR2 FQNEAQ. The V end was cut by 4 bases, the J end by 4 bases, with 8 bases between. This CDR3 has 13 amino acids. The CDR3: CASSSQRYNEQFF. CDR3 bases: TGTGCCAGCAGCTCCCAGAGATACAATGAGCAGTTCTTC. The full variable domain, completed using reference TRBV7-8 and TRBJ2-1, is GAGVSQSPRYKVAKRGQDVALRCDPISGHVSLFWYQQALGQGPEFLTYFQNEAQLDKSGLPSDRFFAERPEGSVSTLKIQRTQQEDSAVYLCASSSQRYNEQFFGPGTRLTVL.